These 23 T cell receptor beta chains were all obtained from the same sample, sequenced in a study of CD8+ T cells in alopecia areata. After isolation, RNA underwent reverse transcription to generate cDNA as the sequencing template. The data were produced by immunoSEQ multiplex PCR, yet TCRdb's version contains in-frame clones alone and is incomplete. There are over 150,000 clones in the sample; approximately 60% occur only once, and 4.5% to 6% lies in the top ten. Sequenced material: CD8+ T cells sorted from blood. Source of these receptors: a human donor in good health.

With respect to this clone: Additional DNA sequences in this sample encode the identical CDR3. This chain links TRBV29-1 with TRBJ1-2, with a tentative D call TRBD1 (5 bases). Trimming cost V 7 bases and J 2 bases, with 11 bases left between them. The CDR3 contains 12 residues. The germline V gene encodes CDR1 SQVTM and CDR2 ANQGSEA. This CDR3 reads CSGVQGNYGYTF. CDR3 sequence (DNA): TGCAGCGGAGTCCAGGGCAACTATGGCTACACCTTC.

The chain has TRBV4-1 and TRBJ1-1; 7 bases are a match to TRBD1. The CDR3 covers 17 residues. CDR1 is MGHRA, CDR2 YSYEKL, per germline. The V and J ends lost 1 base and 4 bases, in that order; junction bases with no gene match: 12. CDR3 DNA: TGCGCCAGCAGCCAAGTTACAGGGACAGAAACAATCACTGAAGCTTTCTTT. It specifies CASSQVTGTETITEAFF.

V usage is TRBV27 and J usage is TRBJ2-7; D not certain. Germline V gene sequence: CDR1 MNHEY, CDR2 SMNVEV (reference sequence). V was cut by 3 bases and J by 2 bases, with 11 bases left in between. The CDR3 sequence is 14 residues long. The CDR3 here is CASSFVPSAYEQYF. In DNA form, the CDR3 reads TGTGCCAGCAGTTTCGTCCCATCCGCCTACGAGCAGTACTTC.

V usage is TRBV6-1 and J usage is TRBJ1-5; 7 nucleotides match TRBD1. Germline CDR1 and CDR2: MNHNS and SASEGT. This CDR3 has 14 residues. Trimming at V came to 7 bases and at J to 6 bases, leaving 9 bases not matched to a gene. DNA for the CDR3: TGTGCCAGCACCACCGGGGACAGTGTTCAGCCCCAGCATTTT. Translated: CASTTGDSVQPQHF.

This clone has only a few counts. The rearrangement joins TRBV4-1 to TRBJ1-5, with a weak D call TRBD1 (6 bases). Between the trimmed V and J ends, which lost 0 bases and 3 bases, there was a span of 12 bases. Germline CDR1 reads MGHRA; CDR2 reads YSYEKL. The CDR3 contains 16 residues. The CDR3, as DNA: TGCGCCAGCAGCCAAGACTCCACAGGGTACAATCAGCCCCAGCATTTT. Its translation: CASSQDSTGYNQPQHF.

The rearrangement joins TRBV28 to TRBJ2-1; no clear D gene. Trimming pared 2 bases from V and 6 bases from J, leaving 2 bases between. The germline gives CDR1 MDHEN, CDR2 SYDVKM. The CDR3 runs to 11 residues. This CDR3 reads CASSLANEQFF. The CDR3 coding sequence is TGTGCCAGCAGTTTAGCCAATGAGCAGTTCTTC.

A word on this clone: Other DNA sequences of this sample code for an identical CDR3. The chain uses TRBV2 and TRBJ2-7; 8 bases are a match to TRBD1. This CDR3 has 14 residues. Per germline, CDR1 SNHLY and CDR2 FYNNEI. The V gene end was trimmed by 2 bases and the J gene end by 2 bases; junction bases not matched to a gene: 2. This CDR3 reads CASSERDRTYEQYF. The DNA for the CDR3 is TGTGCCAGCAGTGAAAGGGACAGGACCTACGAGCAGTACTTC. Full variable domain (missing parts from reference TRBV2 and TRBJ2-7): EPEVTQTPSHQVTQMGQEVILRCVPISNHLYFYWYRQILGQKVEFLVSFYNNEISEKSEIFDDQFSVERPDGSNFTLKIRSTKLEDSAMYFCASSERDRTYEQYFGPGTRLTVT.

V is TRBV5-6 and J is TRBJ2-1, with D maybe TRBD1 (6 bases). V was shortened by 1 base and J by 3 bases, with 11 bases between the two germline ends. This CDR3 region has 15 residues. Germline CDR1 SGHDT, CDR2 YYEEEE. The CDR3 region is CASSLFADSYNEQFF. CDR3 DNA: TGTGCCAGCAGCTTGTTCGCGGACAGCTACAATGAGCAGTTCTTC.

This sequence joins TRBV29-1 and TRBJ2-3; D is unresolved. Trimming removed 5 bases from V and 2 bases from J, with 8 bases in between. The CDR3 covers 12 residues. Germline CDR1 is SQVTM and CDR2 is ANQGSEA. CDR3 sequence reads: CSVPAVTDTQYF. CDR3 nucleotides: TGCAGCGTTCCCGCCGTCACAGATACGCAGTATTTT.

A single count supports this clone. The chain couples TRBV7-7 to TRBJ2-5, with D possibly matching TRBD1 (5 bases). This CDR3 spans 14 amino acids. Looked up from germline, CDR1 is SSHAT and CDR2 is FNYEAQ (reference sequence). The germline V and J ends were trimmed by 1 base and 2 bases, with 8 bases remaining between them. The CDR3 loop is CASSLGTGQETQYF. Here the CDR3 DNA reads TGTGCCAGCAGCTTAGGCACAGGACAAGAGACCCAGTACTTC.

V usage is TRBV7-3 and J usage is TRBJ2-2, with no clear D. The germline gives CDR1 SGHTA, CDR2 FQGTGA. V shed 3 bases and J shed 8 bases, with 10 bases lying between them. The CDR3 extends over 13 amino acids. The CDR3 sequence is CASSLTPWGELFF. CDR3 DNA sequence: TGTGCCAGCAGCTTGACTCCCTGGGGGGAGCTGTTTTTT.

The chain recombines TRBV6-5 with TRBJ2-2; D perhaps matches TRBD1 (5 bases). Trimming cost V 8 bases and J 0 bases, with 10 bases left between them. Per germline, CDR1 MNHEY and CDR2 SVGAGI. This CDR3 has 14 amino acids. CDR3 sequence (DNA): TGTGCCAGCCGTCCAGGGTCGAACACCGGGGAGCTGTTTTTT. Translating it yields CASRPGSNTGELFF.

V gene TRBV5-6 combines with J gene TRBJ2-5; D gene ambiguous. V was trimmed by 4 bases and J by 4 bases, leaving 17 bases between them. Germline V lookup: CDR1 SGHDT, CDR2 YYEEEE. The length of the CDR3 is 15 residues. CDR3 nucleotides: TGTGCCAGCAGCCGCCAGGAAGCTAGACCAGAGACCCAGTACTTC. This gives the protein CASSRQEARPETQYF.

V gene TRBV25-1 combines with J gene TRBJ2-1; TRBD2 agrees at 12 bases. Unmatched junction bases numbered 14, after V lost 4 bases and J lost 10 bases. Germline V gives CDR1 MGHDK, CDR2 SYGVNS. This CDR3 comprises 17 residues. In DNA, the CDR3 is TGTGCCAGCAGTGTTACTAGCGGGGGGCCCCTTTCAGGCGAGCAGTTCTTC. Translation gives CASSVTSGGPLSGEQFF.

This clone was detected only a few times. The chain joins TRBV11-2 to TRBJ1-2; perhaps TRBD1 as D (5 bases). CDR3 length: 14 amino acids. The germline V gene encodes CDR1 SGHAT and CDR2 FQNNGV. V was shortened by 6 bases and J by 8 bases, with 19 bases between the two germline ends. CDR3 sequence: CASRVQGAVWGYTF. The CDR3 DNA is TGTGCCAGCAGGGTTCAGGGAGCTGTTTGGGGCTACACCTTC.

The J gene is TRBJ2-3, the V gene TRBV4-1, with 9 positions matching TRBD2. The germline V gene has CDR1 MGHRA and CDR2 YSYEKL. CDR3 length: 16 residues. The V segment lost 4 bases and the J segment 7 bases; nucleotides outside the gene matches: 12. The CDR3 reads CASSPFQRGDGYTQYF. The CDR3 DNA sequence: TGCGCCAGCAGCCCTTTCCAGCGGGGGGACGGGTATACGCAGTATTTT.

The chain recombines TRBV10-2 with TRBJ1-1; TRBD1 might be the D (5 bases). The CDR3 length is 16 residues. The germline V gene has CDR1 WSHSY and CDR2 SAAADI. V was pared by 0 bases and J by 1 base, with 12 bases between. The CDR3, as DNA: TGCGCCAGCAGTGAGTCGACAGCCCCCCAGAACACTGAAGCTTTCTTT. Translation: CASSESTAPQNTEAFF.

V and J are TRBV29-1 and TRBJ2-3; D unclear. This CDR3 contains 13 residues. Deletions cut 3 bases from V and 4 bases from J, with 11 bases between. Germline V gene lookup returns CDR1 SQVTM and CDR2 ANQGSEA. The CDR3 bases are TGCAGCGTTGAGGTGGGGTCGGCAGATACGCAGTATTTT. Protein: CSVEVGSADTQYF.

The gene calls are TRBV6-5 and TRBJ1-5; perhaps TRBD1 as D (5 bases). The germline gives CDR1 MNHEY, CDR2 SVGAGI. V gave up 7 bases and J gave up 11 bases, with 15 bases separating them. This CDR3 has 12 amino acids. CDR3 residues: CASTQGGGAQHF. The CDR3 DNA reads TGTGCCAGCACTCAAGGCGGGGGGGCCCAGCATTTT.

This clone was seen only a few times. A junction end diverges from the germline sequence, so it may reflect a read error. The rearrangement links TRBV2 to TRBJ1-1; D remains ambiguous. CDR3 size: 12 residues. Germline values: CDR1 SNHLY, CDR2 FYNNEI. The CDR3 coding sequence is TGTGCCCTTGGGCAGTGGAACTCTGAAGCTTTCTTT. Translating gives CALGQWNSEAFF.

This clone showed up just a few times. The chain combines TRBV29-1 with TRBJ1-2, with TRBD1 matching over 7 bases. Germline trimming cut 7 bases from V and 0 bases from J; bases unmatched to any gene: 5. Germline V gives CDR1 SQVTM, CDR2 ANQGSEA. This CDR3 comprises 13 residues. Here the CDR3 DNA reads TGCAGCGCGACAGGGCCAACTAACTATGGCTACACCTTC. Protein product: CSATGPTNYGYTF. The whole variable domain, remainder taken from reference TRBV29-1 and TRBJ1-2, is SAVISQKPSRDICQRGTSLTIQCQVDSQVTMMFWYRQQPGQSLTLIATANQGSEATYESGFVIDKFPISRPNLTFSTLTVSNMSPEDSSIYLCSATGPTNYGYTFGSGTRLTVV.

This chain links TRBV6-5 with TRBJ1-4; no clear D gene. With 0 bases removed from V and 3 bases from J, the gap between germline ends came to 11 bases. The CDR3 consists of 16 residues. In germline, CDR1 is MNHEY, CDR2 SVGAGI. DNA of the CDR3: TGTGCCAGCAGTTACTCTGCGGGTTCCCCTAATGAAAAACTGTTTTTT. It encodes CASSYSAGSPNEKLFF.

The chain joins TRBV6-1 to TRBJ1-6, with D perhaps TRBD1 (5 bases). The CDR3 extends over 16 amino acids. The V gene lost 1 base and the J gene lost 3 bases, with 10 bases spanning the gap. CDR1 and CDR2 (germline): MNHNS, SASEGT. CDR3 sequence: CASSEGQRYYNSPLHF. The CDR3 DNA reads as TGTGCCAGCAGTGAAGGACAGCGCTACTATAATTCACCCCTCCACTTT.